The sequence of this T cell receptor (beta chain) was determined in a study of beta chain features in type 1 diabetes. Findings of the study overall: Among patients, naive, central memory and Treg TCRB repertoires appeared more similar than among healthy donors.

Expressed TCRB transcripts were sequenced because the isolated RNA had all been reverse transcribed beforehand. Naive, central memory and regulatory T cell samples yielded about 4 million reads on average. Generated by immunoSEQ multiplex PCR, the TCRdb table keeps only in-frame clones and is missing some. The repertoire holds a few hundred thousand clones, with approximately 14% as singletons. Trimming stripped 0 bases from V and 3 bases from J, with 19 bases between. The CDR3 totals 17 residues. Germline assignment: CDR1 SGDLS and CDR2 YYNGEE. Comment on this clone: Its antigen is not identified.

CD45RO/CCR7/CD25/CD127/CD95/CD27 staining was used to isolate CD4+ naive, central memory, regulatory and stem cell-like memory cells by sorting. This sequence was found in a man aged 25 to 40 in good health. The chain is built from TRBV9 and TRBJ2-7, with D tentatively TRBD2 (5 bases). The sample consisted of naive CD4+ T cells from blood. In DNA, the CDR3 is TGTGCCAGCAGCGTAGAGCTCTGGCGGGCGAACTTCTACGAGCAGTACGTC. Translation gives CASSVELWRANFYEQYV.